A selection of T cell receptor beta chains follows, all from one sample in a study of T cell changes during pregnancy in multiple sclerosis. Profiled with immunoSEQ multiplex PCR; TCRdb holds only in-frame clones, not every one. The table records about 65,000 clones, around 92% of them present only once. Source: CD8+ T cells from peripheral blood mononuclear cells, taken in the third trimester of pregnancy. These receptors originate from a female donor in good health, enrolled as a control in a pregnancy study. Each CDR3 is given with its conserved first and last residue. A D gene is named only where the DNA matches it firmly. Only some rows state a clone size, as once, few, many or a class for expanded clones.

>TRBD1|-|TRBJ1-2|TRBV6-1
TGTGCCAGCAGTGAAAGGGACAGTCTTTCGGGTGGCTACACCTTC
CASSERDSLSGGYTF
>TRBD1|once|TRBJ2-1|TRBV6-4
TGTGCCAGCAGTGCCCAACACAGGACAGGGGTCAATGAGCAGTTCTTC
CASSAQHRTGVNEQFF
>TRBD1|-|TRBJ1-1|TRBV5-6
TGTGCCAGCAGCTTGGGGGGGACAGGGGGGCGCACTGAAGCTTTCTTT
CASSLGGTGGRTEAFF
>TRBD2|-|TRBJ2-5|TRBV10-1
TGCGCCAGAAGACTAGCGGGGGACCAAGAGACCCAGTACTTC
CARRLAGDQETQYF
>-|once|TRBJ1-4|TRBV6-5
TGTGCCAGCAGTCAGGATGGGGGGGCTGGAGAAAAACTGTTTTTT
CASSQDGGAGEKLFF
>-|-|TRBJ1-6|TRBV10-1
TGCGCCAGCAGTGTGAGGGCTCGGAATTCACCCCTCCACTTT
CASSVRARNSPLHF
>-|-|TRBJ2-6|TRBV7-2
TGTGCCAGCAGCTTAGATCTTTCGAGTGGGGCCAACGTCCTGACTTTC
CASSLDLSSGANVLTF
>TRBD1|once|TRBJ2-7|TRBV15
TGTGCCACCAGCTCCAGGACAGGGGGCTACGAGCAGTACTTC
CATSSRTGGYEQYF
>-|-|TRBJ1-5|TRBV5-5
TGTGCCAGCAGCGAAGGAGGGAGTAGCAATCAGCCCCAGCATTTT
CASSEGGSSNQPQHF
>-|-|TRBJ2-3|TRBV9
TGTGCCAGCAGCGCTCCAGGGTCTCCCACGCCGGATACGCAGTATTTT
CASSAPGSPTPDTQYF
>-|-|TRBJ1-5|TRBV19
TGTGCCAGTAGTATTACGGGTAGCAATCAGCCCCAGCATTTT
CASSITGSNQPQHF
>-|-|TRBJ2-1|TRBV30
TGTGCCTGGGCCGGGACTGTTCCTGAGAATGAGCAGTTCTTC
CAWAGTVPENEQFF
>-|-|TRBJ1-2|TRBV4-2
TGTGCCAGCAGCCAAGATGGATTCGGGGGTTCGTATTATGGCTACACCTTC
CASSQDGFGGSYYGYTF
>TRBD1|-|TRBJ2-7|TRBV7-6
TGTGCCAGCAGCCCAACGGACAGGGGCTACGAGCAGTACTTC
CASSPTDRGYEQYF
>TRBD1|-|TRBJ1-2|TRBV4-1
TGCGCCAGCGAAATGTGGCAGGGGGCAAAAAGAGGCTACACCTTC
CASEMWQGAKRGYTF
>-|-|TRBJ2-2|TRBV5-5
TGTGCCACCACAACGAACACCGGGGAGCTGTTTTTT
CATTTNTGELFF
>-|-|TRBJ1-1|TRBV9
TGTGCCAGCAGCGCCCAGACAGCGAACACTGAAGCTTTCTTT
CASSAQTANTEAFF
>TRBD1|-|TRBJ1-6|TRBV30
TGTGCCTTCGATCCGGGACAGGGGAGGAGTTCACCCCTCCACTTT
CAFDPGQGRSSPLHF
>-|-|TRBJ1-1|TRBV19
TGTGCCAGTACGGCGGGGGTATTCAACACTGAAGCTTTCTTT
CASTAGVFNTEAFF
>-|-|TRBJ2-7|TRBV7-3
TGTGCCAGCAGCTTAACAGGGGGTAAGGGCGAGCAGTACTTC
CASSLTGGKGEQYF
>-|-|TRBJ1-4|TRBV6-5
TGTGCCAGCAGTCAGGAGACAGCAACTAATGAAAAACTGTTTTTT
CASSQETATNEKLFF
>-|-|TRBJ2-1|TRBV9
TGTGCCAGCAGCGTAGATGGGGAGAGGCTGTTCTTC
CASSVDGERLFF
>-|-|TRBJ1-1|TRBV6-5
TGTGCCAGCAGTTACTCAGTAGGGGATGGTGAAGCTTTCTTT
CASSYSVGDGEAFF
>TRBD2|-|TRBJ2-3|TRBV7-9
TGTGCCAGCAGCGGGGGACTAGCGGGGGGTCATACGCAGTATTTT
CASSGGLAGGHTQYF
>TRBD1|-|TRBJ1-1|TRBV5-8
TGTGCCAGCAGCTTAGGACAGGGGATTGAAGCTTTCTTT
CASSLGQGIEAFF
>-|-|TRBJ1-5|TRBV7-9
TGTGCCAGCAGCCGCGGAGGGCGCAATCAGCCCCAGCATTTT
CASSRGGRNQPQHF
>TRBD2|-|TRBJ2-5|TRBV11-2
TGTGCCAGCAGCCAACTAGCGGGGGACGTGGAGACCCAGTACTTC
CASSQLAGDVETQYF
>TRBD1|once|TRBJ2-5|TRBV30
TGTGCCTGGAGTGCCACAGGGGAGTGGTTACAAGAGACCCAGTACTTC
CAWSATGEWLQETQYF
>TRBD1|-|TRBJ1-2|TRBV9
TGTGCCAGCAGCGTAGCCATTTCAGGACAGGGGCCCTATGGCTACACCTTC
CASSVAISGQGPYGYTF
>TRBD1|-|TRBJ1-2|TRBV4-3
TGCGCCAGCAGCCGACTGACAGGGGGAGGCTATGGCTACACCTTC
CASSRLTGGGYGYTF
>-|-|TRBJ2-3|TRBV30
TGTGCCGGGGGGGCGGGGGATGGAGATACGCAGTATTTT
CAGGAGDGDTQYF
>-|-|TRBJ1-1|TRBV5-4
TGTGCCAGCAGCATTAGCCAGTTTTCGAACACTGAAGCTTTCTTT
CASSISQFSNTEAFF
>-|-|TRBJ1-4|TRBV19
TGTGCCAGTAGTATACCCGGGGGGGGTGGCGGTGAAAAACTGTTTTTT
CASSIPGGGGGEKLFF
>TRBD1|-|TRBJ2-1|TRBV7-3
TGTGCCAGCAGCCAATGGACAGGCTACAATGAGCAGTTCTTC
CASSQWTGYNEQFF
>TRBD1|-|TRBJ1-1|TRBV19
TGTGCCAGCTGGGACAGGGGGCGCACTGAAGCTTTCTTT
CASWDRGRTEAFF
>TRBD1|-|TRBJ2-1|TRBV7-9
TGTGCCAGCAGCGAAAAGGGGGGACAGGGATACAATGAGCAGTTCTTC
CASSEKGGQGYNEQFF
>TRBD2|once|TRBJ2-7|TRBV13
TGTGCCAGCAGCTTAGATGCTAGCGGATACGAGCAGTACTTC
CASSLDASGYEQYF
>TRBD1|-|TRBJ2-1|TRBV7-9
TGTGCCAGCAGCTTAGACTTGGGCACAGGGGTGGGTTACAATGAGCAGTTCTTC
CASSLDLGTGVGYNEQFF
>TRBD2|-|TRBJ2-3|TRBV29-1
TGCAGCGTCTACGGGGGGGAGAAAATCACAGATACGCAGTATTTT
CSVYGGEKITDTQYF
>TRBD2|-|TRBJ2-3|TRBV7-9
TGTGCCAGCAGCTTACCGATGACTAGCGGGGGAGATACGCAGTATTTT
CASSLPMTSGGDTQYF
>-|-|TRBJ2-3|TRBV4-1
TGCGCCAGCAGCCAACAAGATGCCTTGGGGCCGAGTGGCACAGATACGCAGTATTTT
CASSQQDALGPSGTDTQYF
>TRBD1|-|TRBJ2-1|TRBV6-1
TGTGCCAGCAGTCCCGACAGGGGTCACTACAATGAGCAGTTCTTC
CASSPDRGHYNEQFF
>-|-|TRBJ1-1|TRBV27
TGTGCCAGCACCGGTGGTCGAACGGCTTTCTTT
CASTGGRTAFF
>TRBD2|-|TRBJ2-2|TRBV13
TGTGCCAGCAGCTCTGAAGACGGGACTAGCGGGGGGGCGTCCGGGGAGCTGTTTTTT
CASSSEDGTSGGASGELFF
>-|few|TRBJ2-3|TRBV7-2
TGTGCCAGCAGCCCACTAGAGTCGGGCACAGATACGCAGTATTTT
CASSPLESGTDTQYF
>TRBD2|-|TRBJ2-3|TRBV5-1
TGCGCCAGCAGCCCGCGGGGGGCCGGGGATACGCAGTATTTT
CASSPRGAGDTQYF
>-|-|TRBJ1-2|TRBV6-5
TGTGCCAGCAGTTATACGACAACCTATGGCTACACCTTC
CASSYTTTYGYTF
>TRBD1|-|TRBJ1-2|TRBV6-5
TGTGCCAGCAGCGACCAGGGGGCTAACTATGGCTACACCTTC
CASSDQGANYGYTF
>TRBD1|-|TRBJ2-1|TRBV7-6
TGTGCCAGCAGCTTAGCAGGGGGCAGGTACAATGAGCAGTTCTTC
CASSLAGGRYNEQFF
>TRBD1|once|TRBJ2-7|TRBV29-1
TGCAGCGTTGTACCTTGGACAGGCGAGACCTACGAGCAGTACTTC
CSVVPWTGETYEQYF
>-|-|TRBJ1-4|TRBV5-8
TGTGCCAGCAGCGTTAGACAGCGACATCTTAATGAAAAACTGTTTTTT
CASSVRQRHLNEKLFF
>TRBD1|-|TRBJ2-7|TRBV7-2
TGTGCCAGCAGCTTAAGGGGACAGATAAACTACGAGCAGTACTTC
CASSLRGQINYEQYF
>TRBD2|-|TRBJ2-5|TRBV9
TGTGCCAGCAGCGTAGTCCCCACTAGCGAGGGGGAGACCCAGTACTTC
CASSVVPTSEGETQYF
>-|once|TRBJ1-4|TRBV4-3
TGCGCCAGCAGCCGCCTCTCGGGGTCAGCTAATGAAAAACTGTTTTTT
CASSRLSGSANEKLFF